This T cell receptor beta chain is from a study of blood T cell repertoires in COVID-19. The CDR3 consists of 16 residues. CDR1 SGHAT and CDR2 FQNNGV come from the germline V gene. Trimming cost V 9 bases and J 3 bases, with 21 bases left between them. Clones were sequenced by immunoSEQ multiplex PCR, and TCRdb holds only the in-frame ones, with some missing. The sample lists a few hundred thousand clones; around 87% were seen once. Participants had their cohort set by participant-reported clinical history. V and J are TRBV11-2 and TRBJ1-3; D remains ambiguous. Sequencing was done on a sample of PBMCs or T cells enriched from blood (not recorded which). The TCR originated in a man between 40 and 49 years old in a cohort exposed to, infected with or recovered from COVID-19 (not recorded which). DNA of the CDR3: TGTGCCAGTAGCCTGACAACTTCTTTGGATGGAAACACCATATATTTT. Protein: CASSLTTSLDGNTIYF.